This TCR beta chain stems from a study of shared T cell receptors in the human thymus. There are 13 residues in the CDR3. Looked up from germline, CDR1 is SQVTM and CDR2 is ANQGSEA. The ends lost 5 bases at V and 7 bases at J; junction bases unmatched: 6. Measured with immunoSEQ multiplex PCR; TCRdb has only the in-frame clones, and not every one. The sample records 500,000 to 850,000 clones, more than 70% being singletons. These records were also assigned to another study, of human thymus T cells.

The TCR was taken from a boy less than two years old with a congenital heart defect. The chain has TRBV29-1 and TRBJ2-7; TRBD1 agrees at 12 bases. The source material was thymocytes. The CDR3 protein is CSVQGDRGQEQYF. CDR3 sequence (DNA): TGCAGCGTTCAAGGGGACAGGGGGCAAGAGCAGTACTTC.